The next 8 T cell receptor beta chains were all read from a single sample in a study of blood T cell repertoires in COVID-19. Profiling relied on immunoSEQ multiplex PCR, and the TCRdb table lists in-frame clones only, not all of them. The sample lists 35,000 to 40,000 clones, around four fifths occurring once. The sequenced sample consisted of peripheral blood. The receptors come from a man aged 60 to 75 with COVID-19, enrolled during active disease.

V and J are TRBV10-3 and TRBJ2-5; perhaps TRBD1 as D (5 bases). The CDR3 consists of 13 residues. V lost 7 bases and J lost 2, with 11 bases in between. Germline V CDR1 and CDR2: ENHRY, SYGVKD. CDR3 loop: CAIKGAAQETQYF. In DNA form, the CDR3 reads TGTGCCATCAAAGGGGCCGCTCAAGAGACCCAGTACTTC.

The V and J genes are TRBV27 and TRBJ2-4; D ambiguous. V was cut by 5 bases and J by 0 bases, with 8 bases left in between. The CDR3 contains 14 residues. Germline CDR1 and CDR2: MNHEY and SMNVEV (reference sequence). CDR3 bases: TGTGCCAGCAGTATCTACGAAGCCAAAAACATTCAGTACTTC. This gives the protein CASSIYEAKNIQYF.

This rearrangement joins TRBV5-4 to TRBJ2-1; 7 nucleotides line up with TRBD2. V lost 0 bases, J lost 2 bases, and 2 bases stayed unmatched. The CDR3 length is 15 residues. Germline CDR1 and CDR2: SGHNT and YYREEE (reference sequence). CDR3 region: CASSLGGSAYNEQFF. The DNA of the CDR3 is TGTGCCAGCAGCTTGGGCGGGAGTGCCTACAATGAGCAGTTCTTC.

This clone was counted only a few times. In nucleotides, the CDR3 is TGCAGCGTGCGCACAGGTCATGGCTACACCTTC. The encoded protein is CSVRTGHGYTF. This rearrangement joins TRBV29-1 to TRBJ1-2, with a weak D call TRBD1 (5 bases). Trimming took off 6 bases at V and 6 bases at J, with 11 bases between the two ends. Germline V gene data show CDR1 as SQVTM and CDR2 as ANQGSEA. The CDR3 length is 11 residues.

This clone appeared once. The chain is built from TRBV5-1 and TRBJ1-1, with D tentatively TRBD1 (5 bases). The CDR3 sequence is 15 residues long. Between the trimmed V and J ends, which lost 4 bases and 0 bases, there was a span of 13 bases. Germline loops: CDR1 SGHRS, CDR2 YFSETQ. CDR3 nucleotides: TGCGCCAGCAGCCACCCTACAGGTCTGAACACTGAAGCTTTCTTT. This sequence encodes CASSHPTGLNTEAFF.

The chain carries TRBV13 and TRBJ1-2, with 7 bases matching TRBD1. V dropped 5 bases and J dropped 0; count of bases not matched to a gene: 12. The CDR3 extends over 17 amino acids. Germline CDR1 reads PRHDT; CDR2 reads FYEKMQ (reference sequence). The CDR3 is CASSLTGPQRTNYGYTF. In DNA, the CDR3 is TGTGCCAGCAGCCTGACAGGGCCCCAGCGTACTAACTATGGCTACACCTTC.

J is TRBJ2-2 and V is TRBV6-5; D is uncertain. Trimming removed 7 bases at V and 0 bases at J, with 6 bases between. Germline assignment: CDR1 MNHEY and CDR2 SVGAGI. The CDR3 has 13 amino acids. The CDR3 spells CASTTPNTGELFF. CDR3 in DNA: TGTGCCAGCACGACACCGAACACCGGGGAGCTGTTTTTT.

The chain carries TRBV10-1 and TRBJ1-1; the D is unclear. The V end was cut by 0 bases, the J end by 6 bases, with 11 bases between. This CDR3 comprises 14 residues. Germline V lookup: CDR1 WNHNN, CDR2 SYGVQD (reference sequence). CDR3 in DNA: TGCGCCAGCAGTGAGTCGAACTTCGGGGCTGAAGCTTTCTTT. This sequence encodes CASSESNFGAEAFF.